The present entry profiles one T cell receptor beta chain with its context. Its antigen is undetermined. This sample is part of a study of cytomegalovirus exposure and HLA in healthy donors. Study results and caveats: For most TCR sequences rarity was the rule, although some public TCRs occurred in many donors. Some TCR beta chains (164 of them) were listed as cytomegalovirus-associated. High specificity and sensitivity for cytomegalovirus status were reported for the classifier.

Generated by immunoSEQ multiplex PCR, the TCRdb table keeps only in-frame clones and is missing some. This sample yields about 360,000 clones, of which more than 80% are seen a single time; over 0.75% belongs to the top ten. This CDR3 is 14 amino acids long. The J segment lost 4 bases and the V segment lost 1 base, leaving 3 bases of the junction unmatched. Germline V gives CDR1 LGHNA, CDR2 YNFKEQ. Material: PBMCs. This sequence joins TRBV4-2 and TRBJ2-5; 7 bases fit TRBD2. This clonotype was sampled from a woman aged 18-29 years in good health and CMV-seronegative. CDR3: CASSQGASGETQYF. CDR3 in DNA: TGTGCCAGCAGCCAAGGGGCTAGCGGAGAGACCCAGTACTTC.